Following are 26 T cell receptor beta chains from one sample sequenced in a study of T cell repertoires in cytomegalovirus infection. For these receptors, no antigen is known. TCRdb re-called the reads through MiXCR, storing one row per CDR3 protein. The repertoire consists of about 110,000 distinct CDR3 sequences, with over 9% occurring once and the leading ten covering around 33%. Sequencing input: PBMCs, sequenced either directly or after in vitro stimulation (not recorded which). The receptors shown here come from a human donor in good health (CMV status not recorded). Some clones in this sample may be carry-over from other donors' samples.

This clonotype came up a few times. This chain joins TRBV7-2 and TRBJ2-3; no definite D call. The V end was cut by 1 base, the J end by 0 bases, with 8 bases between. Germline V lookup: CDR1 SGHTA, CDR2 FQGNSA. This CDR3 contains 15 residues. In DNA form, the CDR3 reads TGTGCCAGCAGCTTAGAAGCGATTAGCACAGATACGCAGTATTTT. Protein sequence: CASSLEAISTDTQYF.

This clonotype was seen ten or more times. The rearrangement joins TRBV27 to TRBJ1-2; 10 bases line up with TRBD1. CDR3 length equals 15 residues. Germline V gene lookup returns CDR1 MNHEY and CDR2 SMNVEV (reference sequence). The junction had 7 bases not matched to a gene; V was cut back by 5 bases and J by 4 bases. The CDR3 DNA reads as TGTGCCAGCAGTCCGACCGGGACAGGGGCCTATGGCTACACCTTC. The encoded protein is CASSPTGTGAYGYTF.

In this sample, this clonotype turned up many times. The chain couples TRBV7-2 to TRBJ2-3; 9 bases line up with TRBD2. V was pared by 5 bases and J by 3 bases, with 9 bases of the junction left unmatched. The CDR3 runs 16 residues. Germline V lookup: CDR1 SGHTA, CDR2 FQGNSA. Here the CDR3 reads CASSPYSGSSTDTQYF. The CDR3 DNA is TGTGCCAGCAGCCCCTATAGCGGGAGTTCGACAGATACGCAGTATTTT.

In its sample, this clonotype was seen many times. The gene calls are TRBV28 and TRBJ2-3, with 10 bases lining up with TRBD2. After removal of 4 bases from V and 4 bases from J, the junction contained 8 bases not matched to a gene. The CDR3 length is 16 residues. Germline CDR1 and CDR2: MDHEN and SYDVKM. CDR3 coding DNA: TGTGCCAGCAGTTCTTACAGCGGGAGGGCCCCAGATACGCAGTATTTT. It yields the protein CASSSYSGRAPDTQYF.

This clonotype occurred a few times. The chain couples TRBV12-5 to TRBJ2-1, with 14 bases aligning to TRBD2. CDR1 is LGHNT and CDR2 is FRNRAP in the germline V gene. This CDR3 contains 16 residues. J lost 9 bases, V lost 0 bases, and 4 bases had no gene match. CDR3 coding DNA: TGTGCTAGTGGTTTGGTGGGACTAGCGGGAGAGCTTGAGCAGTTCTTC. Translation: CASGLVGLAGELEQFF.

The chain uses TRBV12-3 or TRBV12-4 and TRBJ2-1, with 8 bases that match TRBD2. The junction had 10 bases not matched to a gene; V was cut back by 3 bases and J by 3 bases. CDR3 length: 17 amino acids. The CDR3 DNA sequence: TGTGCCAGCAGTTTCCCCGTGGGACTAGGTAGCTACAATGAGCAGTTCTTC. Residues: CASSFPVGLGSYNEQFF.

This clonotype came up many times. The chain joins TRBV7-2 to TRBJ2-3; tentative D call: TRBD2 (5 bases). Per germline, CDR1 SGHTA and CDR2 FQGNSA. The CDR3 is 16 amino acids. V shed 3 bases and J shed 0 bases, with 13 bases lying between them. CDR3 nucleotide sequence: TGTGCCAGCAGCTTCGCTAGCAGCCCTAGCACAGATACGCAGTATTTT. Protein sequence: CASSFASSPSTDTQYF.

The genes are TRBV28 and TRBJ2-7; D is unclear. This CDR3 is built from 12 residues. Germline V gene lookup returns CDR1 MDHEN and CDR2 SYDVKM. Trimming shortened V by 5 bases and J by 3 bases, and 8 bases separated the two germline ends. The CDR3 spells CASSPTNYEQYF. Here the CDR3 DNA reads TGTGCCAGCAGTCCGACAAACTACGAGCAGTACTTC.

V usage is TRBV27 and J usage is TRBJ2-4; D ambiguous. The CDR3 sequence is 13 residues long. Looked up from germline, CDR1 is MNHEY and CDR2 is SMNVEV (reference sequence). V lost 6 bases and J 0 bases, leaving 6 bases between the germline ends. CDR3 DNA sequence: TGTGCCAGCAGGCAGTTAGCCAAAAACATTCAGTACTTC. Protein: CASRQLAKNIQYF.

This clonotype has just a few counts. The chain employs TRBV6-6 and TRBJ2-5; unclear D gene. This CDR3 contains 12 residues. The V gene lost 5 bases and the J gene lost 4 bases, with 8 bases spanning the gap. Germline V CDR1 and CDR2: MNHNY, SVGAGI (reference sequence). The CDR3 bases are TGTGCCAGCAGTCAACCCGGAGAGACCCAGTACTTC. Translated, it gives CASSQPGETQYF.

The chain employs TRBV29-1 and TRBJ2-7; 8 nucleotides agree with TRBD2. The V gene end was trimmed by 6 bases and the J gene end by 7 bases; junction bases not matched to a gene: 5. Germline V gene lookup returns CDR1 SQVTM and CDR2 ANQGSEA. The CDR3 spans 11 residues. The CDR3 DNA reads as TGCAGCGTGCGCGGGGGGACAGAGCAGTACTTC. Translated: CSVRGGTEQYF.

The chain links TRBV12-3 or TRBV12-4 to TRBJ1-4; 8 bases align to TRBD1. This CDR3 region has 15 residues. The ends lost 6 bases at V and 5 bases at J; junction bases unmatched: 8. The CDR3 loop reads CASSPPDRGNEKLFF. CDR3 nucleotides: TGTGCCAGCAGCCCACCCGACAGGGGAAATGAAAAACTGTTTTTT.

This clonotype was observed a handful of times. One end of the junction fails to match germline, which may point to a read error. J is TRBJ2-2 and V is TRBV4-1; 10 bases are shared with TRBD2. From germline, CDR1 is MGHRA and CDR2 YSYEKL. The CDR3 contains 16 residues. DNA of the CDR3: TGTGCCAGCAGCCCCGGACTAGCGGATGCCAAGGGGGAGCTGTTTTTT. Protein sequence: CASSPGLADAKGELFF.

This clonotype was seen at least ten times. CDR3 coding DNA: TGTGCCAGCAGCGCCAGGGGCCCGAGCTCTGGGGCCAACGTCCTGACTTTC. As protein: CASSARGPSSGANVLTF. J is TRBJ2-6 and V is TRBV9; tentative D call: TRBD1 (6 bases). CDR1 SGDLS and CDR2 YYNGEE come from the germline V gene. The V gene lost 3 bases and the J gene lost 0 bases, with 13 bases spanning the gap. The CDR3 sequence is 17 residues long.

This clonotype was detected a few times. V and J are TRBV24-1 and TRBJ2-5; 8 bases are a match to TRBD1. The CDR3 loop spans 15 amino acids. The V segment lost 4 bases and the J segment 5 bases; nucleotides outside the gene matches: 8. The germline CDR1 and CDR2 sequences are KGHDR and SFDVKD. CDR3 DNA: TGTGCCACCAGTGACTCAGACAGGGACAGGGAGACCCAGTACTTC. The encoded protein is CATSDSDRDRETQYF.

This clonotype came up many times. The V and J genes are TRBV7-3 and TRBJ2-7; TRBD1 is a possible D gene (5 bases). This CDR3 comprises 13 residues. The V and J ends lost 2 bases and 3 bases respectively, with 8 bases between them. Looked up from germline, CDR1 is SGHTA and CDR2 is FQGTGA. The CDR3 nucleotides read TGTGCCAGCAGCTTATCCCAGGGCTACGAGCAGTACTTC. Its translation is CASSLSQGYEQYF.

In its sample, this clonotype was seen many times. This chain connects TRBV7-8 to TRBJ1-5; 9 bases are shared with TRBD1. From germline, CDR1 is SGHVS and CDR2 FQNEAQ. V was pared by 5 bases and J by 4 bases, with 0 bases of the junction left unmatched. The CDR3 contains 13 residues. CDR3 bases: TGTGCCAGCAGCGACAGGGGGAATCAGCCCCAGCATTTT. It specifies CASSDRGNQPQHF.

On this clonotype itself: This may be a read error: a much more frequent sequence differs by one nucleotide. The CDR3 DNA reads as TGTGCCAGCAGTTTCCAACAGGGCTCCGGGGGGGAGCAGTACTTC. Amino acids: CASSFQQGSGGEQYF. The chain is built from TRBV28 and TRBJ2-7; D perhaps matches TRBD2 (7 bases). V lost 3 bases and J lost 7, with 19 bases in between. In germline, CDR1 is MDHEN, CDR2 SYDVKM. The CDR3 totals 15 residues.

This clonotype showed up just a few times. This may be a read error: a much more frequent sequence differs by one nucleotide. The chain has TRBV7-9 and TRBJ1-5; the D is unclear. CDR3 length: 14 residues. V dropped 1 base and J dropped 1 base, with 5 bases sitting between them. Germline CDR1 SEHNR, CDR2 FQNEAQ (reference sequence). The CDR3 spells CASSLDGSNQPQHF. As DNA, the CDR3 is TGTGCCAGCAGCTTAGACGGGAGCAATCAGCCCCAGCATTTT.

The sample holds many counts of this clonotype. CDR3 sequence: CASSPGDVAQETQYF. DNA for the CDR3: TGTGCCAGCAGCCCAGGGGACGTGGCCCAAGAGACCCAGTACTTC. This sequence joins TRBV7-3 and TRBJ2-5; D might be TRBD1 (6 bases). This CDR3 contains 15 residues. Looked up from germline, CDR1 is SGHTA and CDR2 is FQGTGA. V was clipped by 5 bases and J by 1 base, with 14 bases between them.

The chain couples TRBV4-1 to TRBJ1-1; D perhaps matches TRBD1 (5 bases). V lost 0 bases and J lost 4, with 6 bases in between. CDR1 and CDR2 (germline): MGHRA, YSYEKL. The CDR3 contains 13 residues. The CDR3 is CASSQDGGTEAFF. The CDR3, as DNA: TGCGCCAGCAGCCAAGACGGGGGCACTGAAGCTTTCTTT.

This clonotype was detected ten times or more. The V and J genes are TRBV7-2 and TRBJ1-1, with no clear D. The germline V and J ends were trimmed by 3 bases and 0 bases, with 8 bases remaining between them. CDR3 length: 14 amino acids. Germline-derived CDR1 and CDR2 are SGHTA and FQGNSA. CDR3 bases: TGTGCCAGCAGCTTCGGGAACATGAACACTGAAGCTTTCTTT. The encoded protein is CASSFGNMNTEAFF.

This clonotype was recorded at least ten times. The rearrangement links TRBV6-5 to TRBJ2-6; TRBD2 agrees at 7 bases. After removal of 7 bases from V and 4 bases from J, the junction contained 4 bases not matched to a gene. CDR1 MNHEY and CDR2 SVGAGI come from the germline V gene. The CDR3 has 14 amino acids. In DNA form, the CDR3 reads TGTGCCAGCAAGCGGGGAACCGGGGCCAACGTCCTGACTTTC. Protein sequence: CASKRGTGANVLTF.

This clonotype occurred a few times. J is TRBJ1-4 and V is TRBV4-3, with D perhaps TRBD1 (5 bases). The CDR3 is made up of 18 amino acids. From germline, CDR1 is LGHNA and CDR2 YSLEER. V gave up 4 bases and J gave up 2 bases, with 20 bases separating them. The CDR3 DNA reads TGCGCCAGCAGCCGCGGGCAGGCAGGGACTTTCACTAATGAAAAACTGTTTTTT. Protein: CASSRGQAGTFTNEKLFF.

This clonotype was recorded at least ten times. The CDR3 nucleotides are TGTGCCAGCATACCCCGCCCTAGCGGAATCTCCGGGGAGCTGTTTTTT. Amino acid sequence: CASIPRPSGISGELFF. V is TRBV6-1 and J is TRBJ2-2; 7 bases map to TRBD2. The CDR3 extends over 16 amino acids. Per the germline V gene, CDR1 is MNHNS and CDR2 is SASEGT. With 7 bases clipped from V and 6 bases from J, the junction kept 14 bases outside the gene matches.

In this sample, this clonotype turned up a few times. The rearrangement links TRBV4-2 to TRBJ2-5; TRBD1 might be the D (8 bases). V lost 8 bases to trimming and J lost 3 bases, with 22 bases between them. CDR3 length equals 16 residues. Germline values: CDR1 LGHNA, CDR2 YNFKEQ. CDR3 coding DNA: TGTGCCAGCGCCCTGGGGGGAGGGACAGGCGAAGAGACCCAGTACTTC. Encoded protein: CASALGGGTGEETQYF.